This TCR beta chain was profiled in a study of cytomegalovirus exposure and HLA in healthy donors. Study details: Drawn from HLA-typed donors, around 85 million unique TCRs were held in an early data release. Findings of the study overall: When analyzed later, the rates of TCR association showed variation by HLA locus, with DRB1 the most and HLA-C the fewest. High sensitivity and specificity were reportedly achieved when the classifier diagnosed cytomegalovirus status.

Turning to this clone: Its specificity is not known.

Germline V CDR1 and CDR2: LNHDA, SQIVND (reference sequence). J was trimmed by 1 base and V by 4 bases; bases with no gene match: 12. The CDR3 runs 17 residues. PCR involved 60 Vbeta and 13 Jbeta primers. Per the authors' pipeline: Approximately 83 million unique TCR beta chains, 9 million to 12 million shared, were counted in a later analysis. The data were produced by immunoSEQ multiplex PCR, yet TCRdb's version contains in-frame clones alone and is incomplete. V and J calls plus clone size are reproduced from that table; the DNA served to infer D and trimming. The sample carries over 55,000 clones, around 84% recorded once.

The chain couples TRBV19 to TRBJ1-2; 7 nucleotides match TRBD1. The source is a male donor in good health and CMV-seronegative. The specimen was PBMCs. The CDR3 DNA follows: TGTGCCAGTAGTAGCCCCCCCCACGGGACAGATAACTATGGCTACACCTTC. It translates to CASSSPPHGTDNYGYTF.